The 25 T cell receptor beta chains presented below share a single source sample, sequenced in a study of blood T cell repertoires in COVID-19. Sequencing was performed with immunoSEQ multiplex PCR; in TCRdb, only in-frame clones are kept and a portion is missing. The profile shows fewer than 150,000 clones, roughly 86% of them singletons. Sequences were obtained from peripheral blood. Receptor source: a human donor in a cohort sampled during active COVID-19.

The gene calls are TRBV4-1 and TRBJ1-1, with D tentatively TRBD1 (5 bases). The germline V gene encodes CDR1 MGHRA and CDR2 YSYEKL. The CDR3 loop spans 15 amino acids. Trimming left V 1 base short and J 4 bases short, with 13 bases between. In nucleotides, the CDR3 is TGCGCCAGCAGCCAAGGGGGCGGATTGTCCACTGAAGCTTTCTTT. Its translation: CASSQGGGLSTEAFF.

The chain combines TRBV18 with TRBJ1-1, with 8 nucleotides matching TRBD1. V was pared by 2 bases and J by 5 bases, with 4 bases of the junction left unmatched. Germline CDR1 KGHSH, CDR2 LQKENI. This CDR3 has 14 residues. CDR3 in DNA: TGTGCCAGCTCACCAGACAGGGGATCTACTGAAGCTTTCTTT. It codes for CASSPDRGSTEAFF.

This rearrangement joins TRBV7-3 to TRBJ2-7, with 12 positions matching TRBD2. The germline CDR1 and CDR2 sequences are SGHTA and FQGTGA. J gave up 3 bases and V 5 bases, and 2 bases lay outside the gene matches. The CDR3 contains 14 residues. DNA for the CDR3: TGTGCCAGCAGCCTAGCGGGGGGGAACTACGAGCAGTACTTC. It codes for CASSLAGGNYEQYF.

The chain employs TRBV4-1 and TRBJ2-1, with D perhaps matching TRBD1 (6 bases). The length of the CDR3 is 15 residues. The V end lost 7 bases, the J end lost 0 bases, and 13 bases lay between the germline ends. The V gene's germline CDR1 is MGHRA and CDR2 YSYEKL. The CDR3 spells CASKNTGSSYNEQFF. CDR3 DNA: TGCGCCAGCAAGAACACAGGGAGCTCCTACAATGAGCAGTTCTTC.

The chain links TRBV7-8 to TRBJ1-4, with D possibly TRBD1 on 6 matching bases. This CDR3 region has 16 residues. Looked up from germline, CDR1 is SGHVS and CDR2 is FQNEAQ. V shed 0 bases and J shed 7 bases, with 15 bases lying between them. For the CDR3, the DNA is TGTGCCAGCAGCTTAGCGGGGGCAGGGTCAATTGAAAAACTGTTTTTT. The encoded protein is CASSLAGAGSIEKLFF.

This clone has a single count. V usage is TRBV12-3 or TRBV12-4 and J usage is TRBJ1-1; 8 nucleotides align to TRBD1. This CDR3 spans 13 amino acids. The ends lost 11 bases at V and 5 bases at J; junction bases unmatched: 10. CDR3 bases: TGTGCCTCATCCGGACAGGGAAGAACTGAAGCTTTCTTT. Translation gives CASSGQGRTEAFF.

The chain combines TRBV5-1 with TRBJ1-1; D is possibly TRBD1 (6 bases). Germline V gene sequence: CDR1 SGHRS, CDR2 YFSETQ. Trimming took 1 base from V and 5 from J, leaving 12 bases between them. The CDR3 contains 14 residues. The CDR3 region has the DNA TGCGCCAGCAGCTTGACCAACAGGGAAACTGAAGCTTTCTTT. Translated: CASSLTNRETEAFF.

This clone was seen a few times. The chain employs TRBV7-9 and TRBJ2-2, with 8 bases identical to TRBD1. V gave up 5 bases and J gave up 5 bases; unmatched junction bases: 7. Germline V CDR1 and CDR2: SEHNR, FQNEAQ (reference sequence). The CDR3 runs to 15 residues. The CDR3 region has the DNA TGTGCCAGCAGCCCACGGACAGGGCCTACCGGGGAGCTGTTTTTT. As protein: CASSPRTGPTGELFF.

The CDR3 sequence: CASSFGYGTEETQYF. CDR3 sequence (DNA): TGTGCCAGCAGCTTCGGGTACGGGACAGAAGAGACCCAGTACTTC. The J gene is TRBJ2-5, the V gene TRBV11-3; 7 bases are shared with TRBD1. The CDR3 length is 15 residues. V shed 3 bases, J shed 3 bases, and the junction held 7 bases outside the gene matches. CDR1 is SGHNT, CDR2 YENEEA, per germline.

V gene TRBV9 combines with J gene TRBJ1-4; D uncertain. V dropped 3 bases and J dropped 6 bases, with 9 bases sitting between them. Per germline, CDR1 SGDLS and CDR2 YYNGEE. This CDR3 spans 13 amino acids. DNA for the CDR3: TGTGCCAGCAGCGCCGGGGAGGATGAAAAACTGTTTTTT. This translates into CASSAGEDEKLFF.

The chain links TRBV11-1 to TRBJ2-2, with 9 bases identical to TRBD1. From germline, CDR1 is SGHAT and CDR2 FQDESV (reference sequence). This CDR3 is built from 18 residues. J gave up 0 bases and V 0 bases, and 5 bases lay outside the gene matches. The CDR3 region has the DNA TGTGCCAGCAGCTTAGCAAGGGGACAGGGTTCGAACACCGGGGAGCTGTTTTTT. Translation gives CASSLARGQGSNTGELFF.

The rearrangement uses TRBV6-5 and TRBJ2-7; D call uncertain. V was shortened by 8 bases and J by 0 bases, with 8 bases between the two germline ends. The CDR3 spans 12 residues. The germline V gene encodes CDR1 MNHEY and CDR2 SVGAGI. The CDR3 sequence: CASFKSSYEQYF. The CDR3 DNA reads as TGTGCCAGCTTCAAGAGCTCCTACGAGCAGTACTTC.

This clone turned up a few times. The chain carries TRBV5-1 and TRBJ1-1; perhaps TRBD1 as D (6 bases). The CDR3 totals 14 residues. Per germline, CDR1 SGHRS and CDR2 YFSETQ. Trimming took 3 bases from V and 1 from J, leaving 10 bases between them. The CDR3 protein is CASSSGTQNTEAFF. The CDR3 nucleotides are TGCGCCAGCAGCTCCGGGACACAGAACACTGAAGCTTTCTTT.

This clone was observed a handful of times. The chain uses TRBV9 and TRBJ1-2, with a tentative D call TRBD1 (5 bases). Per the germline V gene, CDR1 is SGDLS and CDR2 is YYNGEE. The CDR3 is made up of 15 amino acids. Trimming cost V 3 bases and J 7 bases, with 19 bases left between them. The CDR3 DNA reads as TGTGCCAGCAGCGCTATCCACCCCAGGGAAGGTGGCTACACCTTC. Encoded protein: CASSAIHPREGGYTF.

The CDR3 nucleotides read TGTGCCAGCAGTCAGGGGGGGCCGGCAACTAATGAAAAACTGTTTTTT. Its protein product is CASSQGGPATNEKLFF. V is TRBV6-6 and J is TRBJ1-4, with 7 bases matching TRBD1. Germline V gene sequence: CDR1 MNHNY, CDR2 SVGAGI (reference sequence). V was pared by 5 bases and J by 0 bases, with 6 bases of the junction left unmatched. CDR3 length equals 16 residues.

This sequence joins TRBV5-5 and TRBJ1-1; 7 bases are shared with TRBD1. Trimming took 3 bases from V and 0 from J; bases not matched to a gene: 5. The CDR3 spans 15 residues. CDR1 and CDR2 from the germline V gene are SGHKS and YYEKEE (reference sequence). The CDR3 here is CASSSTTGVNTEAFF. In DNA form, the CDR3 reads TGTGCCAGCAGCTCCACAACAGGGGTGAACACTGAAGCTTTCTTT.

CDR3 in amino acids: CASSLKDSTGELFF. CDR3 DNA: TGTGCCAGCAGCTTGAAGGACAGCACCGGGGAGCTGTTTTTT. This rearrangement joins TRBV5-4 to TRBJ2-2; TRBD1 might be the D (6 bases). The V end lost 1 base, the J end lost 4 bases, and 8 bases lay between the germline ends. The CDR3 contains 14 residues. The germline gives CDR1 SGHNT, CDR2 YYREEE (reference sequence).

The chain recombines TRBV5-4 with TRBJ2-1; 8 bases line up with TRBD2. Per germline, CDR1 SGHNT and CDR2 YYREEE (reference sequence). V shed 4 bases and J 6 bases; nucleotides not matched to a gene: 9. The CDR3 has 15 amino acids. CDR3 coding DNA: TGTGCCAGCAGCACGAGTCAGCGGGGGAGCAATGAGCAGTTCTTC. Translated: CASSTSQRGSNEQFF.

This chain links TRBV7-2 with TRBJ2-2; D perhaps matches TRBD2 (6 bases). Germline lookup yields CDR1 SGHTA and CDR2 FQGNSA. Between the trimmed V and J ends, which lost 5 bases and 7 bases, there was a span of 14 bases. The CDR3 runs 14 residues. The CDR3 DNA follows: TGTGCCAGCAGCCCAGTGGGGGGAATCGGGGAGCTGTTTTTT. Its translation: CASSPVGGIGELFF.

V is TRBV7-8 and J is TRBJ2-7; 9 bases match TRBD1. Per the germline V gene, CDR1 is SGHVS and CDR2 is FQNEAQ. This CDR3 is 15 amino acids long. V shed 5 bases, J shed 2 bases, and the junction held 7 bases outside the gene matches. The DNA of the CDR3 is TGTGCCAGCAGCCAACAGGGGGCGAGGACCTACGAGCAGTACTTC. This translates into CASSQQGARTYEQYF.

The V gene is TRBV5-4, the J gene TRBJ2-1; 8 bases match TRBD2. Germline CDR1 is SGHNT and CDR2 is YYREEE (reference sequence). The CDR3 is made up of 15 amino acids. Unmatched junction bases numbered 4, after V lost 5 bases and J lost 0 bases. CDR3 loop: CASRERGSSYNEQFF. CDR3 coding DNA: TGTGCCAGCAGGGAGCGGGGGAGCTCCTACAATGAGCAGTTCTTC.

The sample holds one count of this clone. This chain connects TRBV7-9 to TRBJ2-6, with D perhaps TRBD2 (5 bases). Trimming removed 6 bases at V and 4 bases at J, with 16 bases between. The CDR3 totals 16 residues. The germline V gene encodes CDR1 SEHNR and CDR2 FQNEAQ (reference sequence). Written as DNA, the CDR3 is TGTGCCAGCAGGTCGGACTCGGGCGAGGGGGCCAACGTCCTGACTTTC. Its protein is CASRSDSGEGANVLTF. Together with reference TRBV7-9 and TRBJ2-6, the CDR3 gives the full variable domain: DTGVSQNPRHKITKRGQNVTFRCDPISEHNRLYWYRQTLGQGPEFLTYFQNEAQLEKSRLLSDRFSAERPKGSFSTLEIQRTEQGDSAMYLCASRSDSGEGANVLTFGAGSRLTVL.

This chain connects TRBV5-5 to TRBJ1-5; D gene unclear. The germline V and J ends were trimmed by 4 bases and 1 base, with 15 bases remaining between them. CDR3 length: 16 residues. Germline CDR1 is SGHKS and CDR2 is YYEKEE (reference sequence). As DNA, the CDR3 is TGTGCCAGCAGCCCGGAGACCGGAGTGAGCAATCAGCCCCAGCATTTT. Protein sequence: CASSPETGVSNQPQHF.

The chain links TRBV7-9 to TRBJ2-7; D is undetermined. CDR1 SEHNR and CDR2 FQNEAQ come from the germline V gene (reference sequence). This CDR3 spans 15 amino acids. Trimming pared 5 bases from V and 5 bases from J, leaving 19 bases between. The DNA of the CDR3 is TGTGCCAGCAGCCCGTCGTCCCCACATCTGGACGAGCAGTACTTC. This codes for CASSPSSPHLDEQYF.

The chain employs TRBV5-1 and TRBJ1-4, with 8 positions matching TRBD1. The CDR3 is 15 residues long. Per the germline V gene, CDR1 is SGHRS and CDR2 is YFSETQ. The V gene end was trimmed by 0 bases and the J gene end by 12 bases; junction bases not matched to a gene: 10. The CDR3 DNA reads as TGCGCCAGCAGCTTGGCAGGTCCAGGGGGCGATGAACTGTTTTTT. Its translation: CASSLAGPGGDELFF.